This T cell receptor (beta chain) was obtained from a study of T cell changes during pregnancy in multiple sclerosis. TCRdb's copy holds only in-frame clones and misses some; the assay was immunoSEQ multiplex PCR. In the table there are 60,000 or so clones, around 87% of which are singletons. The CDR3 is 15 amino acids. V was clipped by 5 bases and J by 6 bases; unmatched bases: 7. CDR1 is SGHTA, CDR2 FQGNSA, per germline. Sequencing was done on a sample of peripheral blood from another person, used as feeder cells. The receptor comes from a human donor whose cells served as feeder cells for cultures in a pregnancy study. The chain is built from TRBV7-2 and TRBJ2-2; 9 bases are shared with TRBD1. The CDR3 DNA is TGTGCCAGCAGCGGGACAGGGTGGACCGCCGGGGAGCTGTTTTTT. Its protein product is CASSGTGWTAGELFF. Drawing the rest from reference TRBV7-2 and TRBJ2-2, the complete variable domain is GAGVSQSPSNKVTEKGKDVELRCDPISGHTALYWYRQSLGQGLEFLIYFQGNSAPDKSGLPSDRFSAERTGGSVSTLTIQRTQQEDSAVYLCASSGTGWTAGELFFGEGSRLTVL.